Below, 8 T cell receptor beta chains from the same sample are listed, as sequenced in a study of blood T cells in healthy people across ages (dated by TCRdb to between 2015 and 2017). The library was produced with 5' RACE. Sequencing used an Illumina HiSeq 2500. A second PCR of roughly 6 to 11 cycles was run with a J-beta primer mix and a sample-barcoded 5' primer. The raw public data were reprocessed by TCRdb itself: fastp quality trimming at Q25, MiXCR clonotype calling, in-frame beta chains only. Each entry merges the rows of one CDR3 protein and shows their most common DNA and genes. The sample includes roughly 560,000 distinct CDR3 sequences, with approximately 25% observed a single time. The ten largest clones represent approximately 10% of the sample. The same sample was also used in a study of T cells of mothers and their children.

Material for sequencing was blood. All receptors come from a boy aged 10-17 years in good health.

DNA of the CDR3: TGTGCCAGCAGCCATCCAAACTCTGCGAACACCGGGGAGCTGTTTTTT. Translating gives CASSHPNSANTGELFF. The chain combines TRBV7-9 with TRBJ2-2, with D hard to call. Germline V lookup: CDR1 SEHNR, CDR2 FQNEAQ (reference sequence). Between the trimmed V and J ends, which lost 5 bases and 0 bases, there was a span of 13 bases. The CDR3 covers 16 residues. The variable domain in full, completed from reference TRBV7-9 and TRBJ2-2, reads DTGVSQNPRHKITKRGQNVTFRCDPISEHNRLYWYRQTLGQGPEFLTYFQNEAQLEKSRLLSDRFSAERPKGSFSTLEIQRTEQGDSAMYLCASSHPNSANTGELFFGEGSRLTVL.

The sample holds a few counts of this clonotype. This chain uses TRBV24-1 with TRBJ2-3, with D perhaps TRBD2 (5 bases). Germline lookup yields CDR1 KGHDR and CDR2 SFDVKD. The V gene lost 9 bases and the J gene lost 4 bases, with 16 bases spanning the gap. CDR3 length equals 14 residues. The CDR3 DNA sequence: TGTGCCACCTCCCGGGGTAGGTTGGCAGATACGCAGTATTTT. It codes for CATSRGRLADTQYF.

This chain uses TRBV7-2 with TRBJ2-1; D not resolved. The germline V gene encodes CDR1 SGHTA and CDR2 FQGNSA. Trimming removed 6 bases from V and 3 bases from J, with 15 bases in between. The CDR3 totals 15 residues. CDR3: CASRKERPIYNEQFF. CDR3 sequence (DNA): TGTGCCAGCAGAAAGGAAAGGCCGATCTACAATGAGCAGTTCTTC.

In this sample, this clonotype turned up a few times. CDR3 nucleotide sequence: TGTGCCAGCAGCTTGGCGGTGGGAACGAAGTACCAAGAGACCCAGTACTTC. This encodes CASSLAVGTKYQETQYF. The chain combines TRBV5-5 with TRBJ2-5; D gene ambiguous. This CDR3 region has 17 residues. Trimming removed 0 bases from V and 0 bases from J, with 15 bases in between. Germline loops: CDR1 SGHKS, CDR2 YYEKEE (reference sequence). Variable domain in full (rest from reference TRBV5-5 and TRBJ2-5): DAGVTQSPTHLIKTRGQQVTLRCSPISGHKSVSWYQQVLGQGPQFIFQYYEKEERGRGNFPDRFSARQFPNYSSELNVNALLLGDSALYLCASSLAVGTKYQETQYFGPGTRLLVL.

This clonotype was detected a few times. One end of the junction fails to match germline, which may point to a read error. This sequence joins TRBV7-2 and TRBJ2-3; D may match TRBD1 or TRBD2 (5 bases each). This CDR3 is 13 amino acids long. The germline CDR1 and CDR2 sequences are SGHTA and FQGNSA. The CDR3 reads CASSLAGRDTQYF. In DNA form, the CDR3 reads TGTGCCAGCAGCCTAGCAGGGAGAGATACGCAGTATTTT.

This clonotype was counted a few times. V is TRBV7-2 and J is TRBJ1-2; tentatively, D is TRBD1 (5 bases). This CDR3 comprises 15 residues. From germline, CDR1 is SGHTA and CDR2 FQGNSA. V lost 0 bases and J lost 4, with 12 bases in between. The CDR3 reads CASSLAAGSAYGYTF. CDR3 sequence (DNA): TGTGCCAGCAGCTTAGCGGCAGGGAGTGCCTATGGCTACACCTTC.

V usage is TRBV12-3 or TRBV12-4 and J usage is TRBJ1-2; 9 bases are shared with TRBD1. The CDR3 extends over 14 amino acids. V was clipped by 6 bases and J by 2 bases; unmatched bases: 4. CDR3 bases: TGTGCCAGCAGCACAGGGGGCCCCAACTATGGCTACACCTTC. Translating gives CASSTGGPNYGYTF.

This chain uses TRBV4-2 with TRBJ1-4, with D hard to call. Per the germline V gene, CDR1 is LGHNA and CDR2 is YNFKEQ. The CDR3 contains 16 residues. V gave up 0 bases and J gave up 4 bases, with 12 bases separating them. CDR3: CASSQDRSADNEKLFF. The CDR3 region has the DNA TGTGCCAGCAGCCAAGATCGGTCGGCAGATAATGAAAAACTGTTTTTT.